The 14 T cell receptor beta chains below all came from one sample that was sequenced in a study of technical replicates of blood from a few donors. Method: immunoSEQ multiplex PCR; TCRdb's copy keeps in-frame clones and lacks some. The table has 98,000 or so clones, approximately 96% seen once. Sequences were obtained from T cells isolated from PBMCs. These receptors all come from a human donor in good health.

The chain carries TRBV4-1 and TRBJ2-1; 11 bases map to TRBD2. Losses at the gene ends were 2 bases for V and 7 bases for J; bases not matched to a gene: 7. Germline CDR1 is MGHRA and CDR2 is YSYEKL. The CDR3 consists of 16 residues. CDR3 sequence: CASSQYDSGGGNEQFF. The CDR3 bases are TGCGCCAGCAGCCAATACGATAGCGGGGGGGGTAATGAGCAGTTCTTC.

The rearrangement joins TRBV11-3 to TRBJ2-6; 10 positions agree with TRBD2. V was clipped by 2 bases and J by 4 bases; unmatched bases: 5. Looked up from germline, CDR1 is SGHNT and CDR2 is YENEEA. The CDR3 runs 17 residues. The CDR3 coding sequence is TGTGCCAGCAGCTTATCTAGCGGGAGTAAAGGGGCCAACGTCCTGACTTTC. Amino acid sequence: CASSLSSGSKGANVLTF. The full variable domain, in which reference TRBV11-3 and TRBJ2-6 provide the parts outside the CDR3, is EAGVVQSPRYKIIEKKQPVAFWCNPISGHNTLYWYLQNLGQGPELLIRYENEEAVDDSQLPKDRFSAERLKGVDSTLKIQPAELGDSAVYLCASSLSSGSKGANVLTFGAGSRLTVL.

The V call is TRBV4-1, the J call TRBJ2-7; no clear D. This CDR3 spans 14 amino acids. Trimming removed 1 base from V and 3 bases from J, with 10 bases in between. Per germline, CDR1 MGHRA and CDR2 YSYEKL. The CDR3 coding sequence is TGCGCCAGCAGCCAAGGGCGGCTGTTCTACGAGCAGTACTTC. Amino acids: CASSQGRLFYEQYF.

The rearrangement joins TRBV6-5 to TRBJ2-7; 9 bases match TRBD2. The V and J ends lost 5 bases and 1 base, in that order; junction bases with no gene match: 6. Per germline, CDR1 MNHEY and CDR2 SVGAGI. The CDR3 has 15 residues. The CDR3 coding sequence is TGTGCCAGCAGTGCCCGGCGGGAGGGGTCCTACGAGCAGTACTTC. Translation: CASSARREGSYEQYF.

This chain connects TRBV19 to TRBJ2-1; 11 positions agree with TRBD2. The CDR3 loop spans 14 amino acids. The germline V gene has CDR1 LNHDA and CDR2 SQIVND (reference sequence). The trim removed 6 bases at V and 3 bases at J, leaving 1 base unmatched. CDR3 in amino acids: CASRGLAVYNEQFF. The CDR3 nucleotides read TGTGCCAGTAGGGGACTAGCGGTCTACAATGAGCAGTTCTTC.

Details on this clone: At one of its ends the junction is not consistent with the germline gene, which may arise from a read error. This chain joins TRBV7-6 and TRBJ2-7; tentative D call: TRBD2 (6 bases). The CDR3 has 13 amino acids. Per germline, CDR1 SGHVS and CDR2 FNYEAQ. CDR3 nucleotides: TGTGCCAGCAGCGTAGCGGCTTCCTACGAGCAGTACTTC. Translation gives CASSVAASYEQYF.

The chain links TRBV5-4 to TRBJ2-7, with D perhaps matching TRBD2 (7 bases). Germline CDR1 and CDR2: SGHNT and YYREEE (reference sequence). The V end lost 3 bases, the J end lost 6 bases, and 13 bases lay between the germline ends. CDR3 size: 13 residues. As DNA, the CDR3 is TGTGCCAGCAGCTCGCAGGGAGGGGGCGAGCAGTACTTC. Residues: CASSSQGGGEQYF.

V gene TRBV28 combines with J gene TRBJ1-2; 8 nucleotides line up with TRBD1. From germline, CDR1 is MDHEN and CDR2 SYDVKM. The CDR3 contains 17 residues. V was pared by 5 bases and J by 0 bases, with 11 bases of the junction left unmatched. The CDR3 loop is CASSPRTGFLSNYGYTF. Here the CDR3 DNA reads TGTGCCAGCAGTCCTCGGACAGGGTTCCTGTCTAACTATGGCTACACCTTC.

The chain uses TRBV15 and TRBJ2-2, with 11 positions matching TRBD1. Germline CDR1 reads LNHNV; CDR2 reads YYDKDF (reference sequence). The trim removed 4 bases at V and 6 bases at J, leaving 4 bases unmatched. The CDR3 contains 15 residues. The CDR3 region is CATSTGTGGSGELFF. CDR3 DNA sequence: TGTGCCACCAGCACCGGGACAGGGGGTTCCGGGGAGCTGTTTTTT.

The chain recombines TRBV29-1 with TRBJ2-7; D is uncertain. The V end was cut by 6 bases, the J end by 4 bases, with 19 bases between. The germline V gene encodes CDR1 SQVTM and CDR2 ANQGSEA. There are 14 residues in the CDR3. This chain's CDR3 is CSVRQDLHPYEQYF. In nucleotides, the CDR3 is TGCAGCGTGAGACAAGATCTTCACCCTTACGAGCAGTACTTC.

The gene calls are TRBV5-4 and TRBJ2-3, with TRBD2 as a possible D gene (7 bases). The CDR3 has 14 amino acids. Looked up from germline, CDR1 is SGHNT and CDR2 is YYREEE (reference sequence). V lost 2 bases to trimming and J lost 3 bases, with 10 bases between them. The CDR3 region has the DNA TGTGCCAGCAGCTTTAAGGGGGGGACAGATACGCAGTATTTT. Its translation: CASSFKGGTDTQYF.

This rearrangement joins TRBV19 to TRBJ1-4; TRBD1 matches at 7 bases. Germline CDR1 is LNHDA and CDR2 is SQIVND (reference sequence). CDR3 size: 13 residues. V was clipped by 6 bases and J by 3 bases; unmatched bases: 1. The CDR3 spells CASSGQANEKLFF. CDR3 sequence (DNA): TGTGCCAGTAGCGGACAGGCTAATGAAAAACTGTTTTTT.

The J gene is TRBJ2-1, the V gene TRBV30; D is uncertain. This CDR3 comprises 15 residues. Germline CDR1 GTSNPN, CDR2 SVGIG (reference sequence). V lost 1 base and J lost 7, with 17 bases in between. Here the CDR3 DNA reads TGTGCCTGGAGTGCCCTAGGAGCGAGAGAGAATGAGCAGTTCTTC. It translates to CAWSALGARENEQFF.

CDR3 sequence reads: CASSLHRGAGGNIQYF. CDR3 in DNA: TGTGCCAGCAGCCTCCACCGAGGAGCGGGAGGGAACATTCAGTACTTC. The V gene is TRBV11-2, the J gene TRBJ2-4, with TRBD2 matching 10 bases. With V trimmed by 5 bases and J by 7 bases, 11 bases remained unmatched. Germline V gene data show CDR1 as SGHAT and CDR2 as FQNNGV. The CDR3 runs to 16 residues. Using reference TRBV11-2 and TRBJ2-4 for the parts outside the CDR3, the full variable domain is EAGVAQSPRYKIIEKRQSVAFWCNPISGHATLYWYQQILGQGPKLLIQFQNNGVVDDSQLPKDRFSAERLKGVDSTLKIQPAKLEDSAVYLCASSLHRGAGGNIQYFGAGTRLSVL.